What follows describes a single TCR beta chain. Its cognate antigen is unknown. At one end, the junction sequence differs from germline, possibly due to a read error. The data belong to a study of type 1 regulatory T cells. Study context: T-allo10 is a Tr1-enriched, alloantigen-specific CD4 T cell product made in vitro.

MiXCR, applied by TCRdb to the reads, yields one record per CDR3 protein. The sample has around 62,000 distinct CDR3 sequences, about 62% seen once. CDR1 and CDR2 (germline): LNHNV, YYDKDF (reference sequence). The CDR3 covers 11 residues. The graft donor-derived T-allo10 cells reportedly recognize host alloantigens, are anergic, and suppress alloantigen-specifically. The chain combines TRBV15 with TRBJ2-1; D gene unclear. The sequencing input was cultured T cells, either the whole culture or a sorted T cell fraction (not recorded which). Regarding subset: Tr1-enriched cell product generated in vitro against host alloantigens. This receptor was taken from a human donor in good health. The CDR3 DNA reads TGTGCCACCAGCAGAGATCTTGGGCTGGTCTTC. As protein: CATSRDLGLVF.